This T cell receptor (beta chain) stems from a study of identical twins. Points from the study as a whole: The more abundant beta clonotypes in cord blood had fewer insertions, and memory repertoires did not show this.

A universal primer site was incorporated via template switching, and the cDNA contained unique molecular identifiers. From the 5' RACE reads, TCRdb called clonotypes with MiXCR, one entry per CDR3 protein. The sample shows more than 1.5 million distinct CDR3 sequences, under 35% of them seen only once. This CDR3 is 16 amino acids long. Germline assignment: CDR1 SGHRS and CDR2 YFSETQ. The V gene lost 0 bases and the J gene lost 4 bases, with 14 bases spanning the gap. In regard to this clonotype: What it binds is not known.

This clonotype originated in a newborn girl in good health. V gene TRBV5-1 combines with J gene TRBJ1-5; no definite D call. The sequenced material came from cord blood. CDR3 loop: CASSLGVDSANQPQHF. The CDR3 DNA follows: TGCGCCAGCAGCTTGGGAGTCGACTCAGCTAATCAGCCCCAGCATTTT.